This T cell receptor beta chain came from a study of cytomegalovirus exposure and HLA in healthy donors (dated by TCRdb to 2017 to 2019). Turning to the overall study: An earlier analysis of about 560 of the donors reported approximately 260 Gb of sequence data and approximately 120 million unique TCR beta sequences obtained from about 179 million T cells. An early release covering approximately 600 HLA-typed donors comprised about 300 gigabases of sequencing data and approximately 85 million unique TCR sequences. Of the 350 to 450 genotyped donors, approximately 81% were placed in the genetic ancestry cluster associated with self-reported Caucasian donors. The study aimed to test whether cataloging public T cell receptors could reveal signatures of past pathogen exposure. The study profiled the T cell repertoires of 500 to 800 subjects by immunosequencing and related them to cytomegalovirus serostatus. A separate validation cohort of 100 to 150 different subjects was used in addition to the approximately 670-subject first cohort. To predict cytomegalovirus infection status, the study brought together high-throughput TCR immunosequencing, statistical association of individual TCRs with disease status, and machine learning. To study patterns of TCR occurrence, a later analysis re-analyzed previously published TCR beta repertoires from 700 or so donors and added high-resolution HLA genotyping. Rather than drawing on any new phenotypic data, the later analysis identified candidate immune exposures from TCR beta sequences and the way those sequences occurred across donors. An earlier analysis of fewer than 700 of the donors applied high-throughput TCR beta sequencing to assess whether each TCR beta V gene segment acted as functional or pseudogenic. Donor age, sex, ethnicity and CMV serostatus were collected together with the repertoire data. A later genetic analysis used genome-wide SNP genotypes for about three fifths of the roughly 700 donors, treating that subset as a discovery cohort. Every discovery cohort repertoire had been produced on one sequencing platform. HLA typing covered class I and class II loci at four-digit resolution. The number of typed donors differed by locus: about 620-630 for A, B, C, DRB1 and DQB1; 500 to 550 for DQA1; 606 for DPA1; and 450 to 480 for DPB1. A few DR-DQ haplotypes were treated as single units for association and clustering because of strong linkage in the cohort. Among about 400 genotyped donors of the cohort, an average of approximately 200,000 unique TCR beta nucleotide sequences was sequenced per donor, of which approximately 18% were non-productive.

The cohort was made up of several hundred healthy bone marrow donors. At the time of sampling, every cohort member was nominally healthy, though immune exposures that went unrecorded were likely present. The donor was CMV seronegative and was included in the group of about 400 seronegative cohort members. A peripheral blood sample was provided by each donor, and peripheral blood mononuclear cells were used for TCR beta sequencing. The Qiagen DNeasy Blood Extraction Kit was used to extract genomic DNA from the blood cell samples. The library was produced with the immunoSEQ multiplex PCR assay. The multiplex PCR relied on a mix of 60 forward primers for TCR Vbeta segments and 13 reverse primers for TCR Jbeta segments. A multiplex PCR assay on genomic DNA amplified the CDR3 region of rearranged TCR beta genes. The Illumina HiSeq System was used to sequence the amplified TCR beta libraries as 87-base-pair reads. The published analysis was carried out like this. In a later analysis, about 80 million unique TCR beta chains were counted across the 650 to 750 repertoires, and around 10 million of these chains were shared by at least two donors. To remove PCR and sequencing errors, raw reads were error-corrected and collapsed into unique sequences using a nearest-neighbor algorithm that merged closely related sequences. CDR3 sequences were aligned to IMGT reference sequences to assign V, D and J gene segments. For a sequence to be retained, a match of at least six nucleotides to both a V gene segment and a J gene segment was required. Rearrangements were classified as productive when the CDR3 lacked stop codons and remained in frame with V and J, and all other rearrangements were classified as non-productive. CDR3 was defined according to IMGT convention as the region running from the second conserved V-encoded cysteine to the conserved J-encoded phenylalanine. The earlier analysis of a few hundred of the donors excluded sequences that lacked an unambiguous match to a single V gene segment. In an earlier analysis of several hundred of the donors, a V segment was called functional when productive rearrangements were above 56.7%, and segregating when the standard deviation between donors exceeded 5%. A statistical classification framework was built to diagnose cytomegalovirus status from the catalog of TCR beta chain sequences. In a later analysis, TCR nucleotide sequences were compared against IMGT/GENE-DB human TR gene sequences so that V and J genes could be assigned. The TCRdist pipeline was used in a later analysis to assign CDR3 sequences and most-parsimonious VDJ recombination scenarios. A later analysis defined each TCR beta chain by its CDR3 amino acid sequence plus V-gene family, and excluded reads lacking a unique V-gene family. A later analysis removed nearly 600 highly shared, low-generation-probability nucleotide sequences to deal with suspected cross-contamination and a sequencing artifact. In a later analysis, a clonal expansion index was calculated for each public chain from normalized within-repertoire ranks of inferred template counts. A later analysis computed generation probabilities with a VDJ recombination model fitted to out-of-frame rearrangements, and checked the results against IGoR. Hypergeometric tests were used in a later analysis to score TCR-TCR, TCR-HLA and TCR-CMV co-occurrence, with a repertoire-size bias correction applied to the TCR pairs. In a later analysis, false discovery rates were estimated by permuting HLA or CMV assignments 20 times. In a later analysis, co-occurring TCRs were grouped using DBSCAN, with TCRdist sequence similarity added in when clustering inside HLA-allele-positive subsets. For co-occurrence clustering, repertoires with fewer than 30,000 or more than 120,000 public chains were excluded, along with a handful of repertoires with anomalous nucleotide sharing. Entries here come from immuneACCESS through TCRdb and include only in-frame sequences with V and J called. Some clones fail to appear in such tables; in the studies checked, an unresolved V gene covers under half of the shortfall, and the cause of the remainder is unknown. V, J and clone size are those of that table, while D and trimming were read from the DNA. The sample yields more than 150,000 clones; over 65% were counted once. The ten largest clones add up to about 1.6% of the sample.

Broader findings and caveats from the paper: The cohort was sequenced for TCR beta chains only, and without alpha or paired-chain data the features that could be detected were limited. Because HLA typing was missing for some donors at each locus, association tests included only the typed subset. In a later analysis, HLA-associated TCR beta chains showed more clonal expansion and lower generation probabilities than non-associated chains that were equally common. While some public TCRs were present in many individuals, most TCR sequences turned up only very rarely across donors. Linkage disequilibrium might explain the correlated functional status among segregating V segments, but an unknown experimental factor could not be excluded. A further reported finding was that TCR beta sequences accurately predicted the HLA-A and HLA-B alleles for most subjects in the first cohort. Most CMV-associated TCR beta chains appeared to be HLA-restricted in a later analysis, and the HLA associations seemed to be driven largely by CMV exposure. In a later analysis, about 17,000 TCR beta sequences were associated with specific HLA alleles at a false discovery rate of 0.05. According to the authors, the approach could potentially be generalized to other disease states and immunological phenotypes. In an earlier analysis of some 640 of the donors, most TCR beta V segments were observed in productive rearrangements about 90% or about 30% of the time, broadly matching IMGT annotations. In both the original and validation cohorts, the classifier was reported to diagnose cytomegalovirus status with high specificity and sensitivity. A later genetic analysis reported fewer N-insertions in productive TCRs among donors in an Asian-associated ancestry cluster than the 666-donor mean. Several of the top co-occurrence clusters appeared to be linked to parvovirus B19, influenza, CMV and Epstein-Barr virus, according to a later analysis. The only immune exposure information available for the cohort was CMV serostatus. Roughly 15 rarely observed V segments, including chromosome 9 orphons, were excluded from the earlier analysis of several hundred of the donors because counts were too low. In vitro tests confirmed that three of the cytomegalovirus-associated TCR beta chains recognize cytomegalovirus antigens. In a later analysis, the rate of TCR association differed among HLA loci, with DRB1 alleles having the most associated TCRs and HLA-C alleles having the fewest. Some IMGT-functional V segments, including TRBV6-2 and TRBV6-3, could not be told apart with the 87-base-pair reads, so those segments were excluded. Assigning TCR associations to individual alleles was difficult when HLA alleles, especially DR and DQ, strongly co-occurred. A total of 164 TCR beta chains were listed by the study as associated with cytomegalovirus. Sequencing depth was assumed to be roughly uniform across donors in the presence/absence analyses, though that assumption may not hold. A cluster of highly shared sequence variants was judged likely to represent a technical artifact of the sequencing pipeline. A later genetic analysis associated a missense DCLRE1C variant with V-gene and J-gene trimming of TCR beta chains, and an independent cohort replicated the association.

With respect to this clone: This clone's antigen is unknown. No per-base quality is available; no much larger clone lies one base away.

Trimming removed 5 bases from V and 7 bases from J, leaving 6 bases between the germline ends. Inclusive of the bounding cysteine and phenylalanine, the CDR3 is 10 residues long. The CDR3 DNA has 30 bases and is translated from base 1. CDR1 SGHRS and CDR2 YFSETQ are derived from the germline V gene. The chain is made from TRBV5-1 and TRBJ1-2, with the D gene too uncertain to name. Sequencing used PBMCs. The receptor comes from a man aged 18-30 years in good health and CMV-seronegative. The nucleotide sequence is TGCGCCAGCAGGGAGGGTGGCTACACCTTC. Its coded protein is CASREGGYTF.